One sample yielded the 23 T cell receptor beta chains listed below, sequenced in a study of T cell repertoires in cytomegalovirus infection (dated by TCRdb to the late 2010s). TCRdb names Illumina HiSeq 1500 as the instrument used. The public sequencing data were trimmed at Q25 with fastp and processed into clonotypes with MiXCR by TCRdb, which kept only in-frame beta chains. Each entry is one CDR3 protein sequence, shown with its most common DNA and genes. The table for this sample lists some 320,000 distinct CDR3 sequences; more than 8% of them were counted only once. Of the sample, 4.3% is held by the ten largest clones. The sequenced material came from PBMCs. All receptors derive from a human donor in good health (CMV status not recorded). Some clones in this sample may be carry-over from other donors' samples.

This clonotype was counted between two and nine times. The rearrangement joins TRBV20-1 to TRBJ1-1; TRBD1 aligns across 7 bases. This CDR3 spans 13 amino acids. V lost 6 bases, J lost 3 bases, and 7 bases stayed unmatched. From germline, CDR1 is DFQATT and CDR2 SNEGSKA (reference sequence). The CDR3 loop is CSADRELDTEAFF. CDR3 DNA: TGCAGTGCCGACAGGGAATTGGACACTGAAGCTTTCTTT.

This clonotype was seen a few times. The rearrangement links TRBV20-1 to TRBJ1-5; TRBD1 might be the D (6 bases). The CDR3 loop spans 16 amino acids. V lost 5 bases and J 0 bases, leaving 17 bases between the germline ends. The germline gives CDR1 DFQATT, CDR2 SNEGSKA (reference sequence). The CDR3 coding sequence is TGCAGTGCTCCAGGTGGGGGCTACGATAGCAATCAGCCCCAGCATTTT. This sequence encodes CSAPGGGYDSNQPQHF.

This clonotype was seen a few times. The chain couples TRBV12-3 or TRBV12-4 to TRBJ2-7; D ambiguous. The CDR3 has 12 residues. Trimming pared 5 bases from V and 7 bases from J, leaving 12 bases between. The CDR3 coding sequence is TGTGCCAGCAGTCCCAGCCCGAGGGAGCAGTACTTC. Residues: CASSPSPREQYF.

This clonotype occurred a few times. The V call is TRBV11-3, the J call TRBJ2-2; D is ambiguous. The CDR3 sequence is 14 residues long. Germline V gene lookup returns CDR1 SGHNT and CDR2 YENEEA. V was trimmed by 0 bases and J by 7 bases, leaving 9 bases between them. In DNA, the CDR3 is TGTGCCAGCAGCTTAGATGGCCGGAGCGGGGAGCTGTTTTTT. Translation: CASSLDGRSGELFF.

This clonotype was found many times. The CDR3 DNA reads as TGTGCCAGCAGAACCGCCAATCAGCCCCAGCATTTT. This translates into CASRTANQPQHF. The chain employs TRBV12-3 or TRBV12-4 and TRBJ1-5; D call uncertain. The ends were cut back, 6 bases at V and 3 bases at J, with 6 bases in the middle. The CDR3 extends over 12 amino acids.

The chain combines TRBV7-8 with TRBJ1-2, with 9 bases aligning to TRBD1. Germline CDR1 reads SGHVS; CDR2 reads FQNEAQ. Germline trimming cut 1 base from V and 8 bases from J; bases unmatched to any gene: 11. This CDR3 spans 16 amino acids. The CDR3 sequence is CASSLGPGQGWWGYTF. The CDR3 DNA sequence: TGTGCCAGCAGCTTAGGACCGGGACAGGGTTGGTGGGGCTACACCTTC.

In its sample, this clonotype was seen a few times. The chain carries TRBV20-1 and TRBJ1-4; D unclear. Germline lookup yields CDR1 DFQATT and CDR2 SNEGSKA (reference sequence). Trimming took 6 bases from V and 2 from J, leaving 10 bases between them. The CDR3 sequence is 13 residues long. The CDR3 sequence is CSAKDPTNEKLFF. CDR3 in DNA: TGCAGTGCAAAAGACCCTACTAATGAAAAACTGTTTTTT.

This clonotype showed up many times. The rearrangement uses TRBV7-9 and TRBJ2-5; a possible D gene is TRBD2 (7 bases). Germline V gene data show CDR1 as SEHNR and CDR2 as FQNEAQ (reference sequence). Trimming cost V 5 bases and J 4 bases, with 17 bases left between them. This CDR3 spans 15 amino acids. For the CDR3, the DNA is TGTGCCAGCAGCCGCGGAGGGGGGGCAGGAGAGACCCAGTACTTC. It is translated as CASSRGGGAGETQYF. The variable domain in full, with the rest retrieved from reference TRBV7-9 and TRBJ2-5, is DTGVSQNPRHKITKRGQNVTFRCDPISEHNRLYWYRQTLGQGPEFLTYFQNEAQLEKSRLLSDRFSAERPKGSFSTLEIQRTEQGDSAMYLCASSRGGGAGETQYFGPGTRLLVL.

This clonotype was observed at least ten times. The chain uses TRBV7-6 and TRBJ1-1; the D is unclear. V lost 1 base to trimming and J lost 3 bases, with 6 bases between them. Germline V gene lookup returns CDR1 SGHVS and CDR2 FNYEAQ. This CDR3 region has 13 residues. Here the CDR3 reads CASSLEVYTEAFF. The CDR3 DNA follows: TGTGCCAGCAGCTTAGAGGTGTACACTGAAGCTTTCTTT.

A remark on this clonotype: A clone one base away is much larger, so this may be a read error. The genes are TRBV7-2 and TRBJ2-1; 12 positions match TRBD2. The CDR3 extends over 14 amino acids. The germline CDR1 and CDR2 sequences are SGHTA and FQGNSA. DNA for the CDR3: TGTGCCGGCAGCACTAGCGGGGGGCCCAATGAGCAGTTCTTC. Protein sequence: CAGSTSGGPNEQFF. Complete variable domain (other parts from reference TRBV7-2 and TRBJ2-1): GAGVSQSPSNKVTEKGKDVELRCDPISGHTALYWYRQSLGQGLEFLIYFQGNSAPDKSGLPSDRFSAERTGGSVSTLTIQRTQQEDSAVYLCAGSTSGGPNEQFFGPGTRLTVL.

This clonotype has ten or more counts. This rearrangement joins TRBV2 to TRBJ1-2; D is undetermined. The CDR3 runs 13 residues. Trimming removed 2 bases at V and 6 bases at J, with 10 bases between. Per the germline V gene, CDR1 is SNHLY and CDR2 is FYNNEI. The CDR3 bases are TGTGCCAGCAGTGAAAGGTCAGACCATGGCTACACCTTC. Amino acids: CASSERSDHGYTF.

This clonotype appeared many times. This rearrangement joins TRBV11-2 to TRBJ1-4, with no clear D. This CDR3 comprises 14 residues. CDR1 and CDR2 from the germline V gene are SGHAT and FQNNGV. V lost 2 bases and J 5 bases, leaving 9 bases between the germline ends. In nucleotides, the CDR3 is TGTGCCAGCAGCTTACTTCAGAGGAATGAAAAACTGTTTTTT. Amino acid sequence: CASSLLQRNEKLFF.

This clonotype was detected only a few times. The chain links TRBV6-6 to TRBJ2-7, with 7 bases fitting TRBD1. V shed 10 bases, J shed 5 bases, and the junction held 14 bases outside the gene matches. The CDR3 is 14 residues long. Germline assignment: CDR1 MNHNY and CDR2 SVGAGI (reference sequence). Written as DNA, the CDR3 is TGTGCCATATCATCACCGGGACAGAGCGACGAGCAGTACTTC. As protein: CAISSPGQSDEQYF.

This clonotype was counted between two and nine times. The chain joins TRBV5-5 to TRBJ2-7; either TRBD1 or TRBD2 may supply D (5 bases each). The CDR3 has 16 amino acids. From germline, CDR1 is SGHKS and CDR2 YYEKEE (reference sequence). V lost 3 bases, J lost 3 bases, and 19 bases lay in between. CDR3 in amino acids: CASSSRGDGGFYEQYF. CDR3 nucleotide sequence: TGTGCCAGCAGCTCCCGAGGGGACGGTGGATTCTACGAGCAGTACTTC.

The chain has TRBV7-3 and TRBJ2-6; no clear D. The V end was cut by 4 bases, the J end by 10 bases, with 5 bases between. The CDR3 has 11 residues. Germline CDR1 and CDR2: SGHTA and FQGTGA. The CDR3 sequence is CASSSGNVLTF. CDR3 DNA: TGTGCCAGCAGCTCTGGAAACGTCCTGACTTTC.

This clonotype occurred many times. The V and J genes are TRBV19 and TRBJ1-1; 8 bases match TRBD1. CDR1 is LNHDA, CDR2 SQIVND, per germline (reference sequence). The CDR3 is 16 amino acids. Trimming removed 6 bases from V and 5 bases from J; junction bases left unmatched: 14. CDR3 loop: CASRTGTGMRVTEAFF. The CDR3 bases are TGTGCCAGTAGAACCGGGACAGGAATGAGGGTAACTGAAGCTTTCTTT.

This clonotype was seen at least ten times. This chain links TRBV7-2 with TRBJ1-2; D possibly corresponds to TRBD1 (5 bases). The CDR3 length is 14 residues. Trimming cost V 4 bases and J 3 bases, with 12 bases left between them. CDR1 is SGHTA, CDR2 FQGNSA, per germline. CDR3 loop: CASSWAQGDYGYTF. In DNA, the CDR3 is TGTGCCAGCAGCTGGGCTCAAGGGGACTATGGCTACACCTTC.

The chain employs TRBV27 and TRBJ1-5; 8 bases are shared with TRBD1. Germline assignment: CDR1 MNHEY and CDR2 SMNVEV (reference sequence). V shed 6 bases, J shed 1 base, and the junction held 5 bases outside the gene matches. CDR3 size: 15 residues. The DNA of the CDR3 is TGTGCCAGCAGGACAGGGGTTTGGAGCAATCAGCCCCAGCATTTT. Its protein is CASRTGVWSNQPQHF.

The sample holds a few counts of this clonotype. V is TRBV5-6 and J is TRBJ2-1; D gene uncertain. The germline V gene encodes CDR1 SGHDT and CDR2 YYEEEE. The V gene lost 7 bases and the J gene lost 4 bases, with 15 bases spanning the gap. The CDR3 is 14 residues long. The CDR3 loop is CASRGPIGYNEQFF. In DNA form, the CDR3 reads TGTGCCAGCCGTGGGCCCATTGGGTACAATGAGCAGTTCTTC.

This clonotype was counted a few times. This sequence joins TRBV19 and TRBJ2-5, with 11 nucleotides matching TRBD1. This CDR3 region has 16 residues. Germline assignment: CDR1 LNHDA and CDR2 SQIVND (reference sequence). V was clipped by 1 base and J by 5 bases; unmatched bases: 6. The CDR3 DNA sequence: TGTGCCAGTAGTATAGCGGGACAGGGGGTGATTGAGACCCAGTACTTC. Translating it yields CASSIAGQGVIETQYF.

In its sample, this clonotype was seen a few times. V and J are TRBV2 and TRBJ2-2; D is undetermined. There are 14 residues in the CDR3. Germline V CDR1 and CDR2: SNHLY, FYNNEI. The ends were cut back, 5 bases at V and 5 bases at J, with 12 bases in the middle. In DNA form, the CDR3 reads TGTGCCAGCAGTCCTACGGCCCTGACCGGGGAGCTGTTTTTT. The encoded protein is CASSPTALTGELFF. Supplemented by reference TRBV2 and TRBJ2-2, the full variable domain reads EPEVTQTPSHQVTQMGQEVILRCVPISNHLYFYWYRQILGQKVEFLVSFYNNEISEKSEIFDDQFSVERPDGSNFTLKIRSTKLEDSAMYFCASSPTALTGELFFGEGSRLTVL.

J is TRBJ2-7 and V is TRBV18; 7 bases map to TRBD1. CDR3 length: 13 amino acids. The germline gives CDR1 KGHSH, CDR2 LQKENI. The V and J ends lost 6 bases and 7 bases, in that order; junction bases with no gene match: 9. The CDR3 loop is CASSPDRAGEQYF. Here the CDR3 DNA reads TGTGCCAGCTCCCCCGACAGGGCTGGGGAGCAGTACTTC.

This clonotype was observed many times. The chain is built from TRBV24-1 and TRBJ1-2; 7 nucleotides agree with TRBD1. The length of the CDR3 is 14 residues. Germline loops: CDR1 KGHDR, CDR2 SFDVKD. J lost 5 bases, V lost 3 bases, and 5 bases had no gene match. The CDR3 loop is CATSDGTAPYGYTF. The CDR3 DNA sequence: TGTGCCACCAGTGATGGGACAGCGCCTTATGGCTACACCTTC.